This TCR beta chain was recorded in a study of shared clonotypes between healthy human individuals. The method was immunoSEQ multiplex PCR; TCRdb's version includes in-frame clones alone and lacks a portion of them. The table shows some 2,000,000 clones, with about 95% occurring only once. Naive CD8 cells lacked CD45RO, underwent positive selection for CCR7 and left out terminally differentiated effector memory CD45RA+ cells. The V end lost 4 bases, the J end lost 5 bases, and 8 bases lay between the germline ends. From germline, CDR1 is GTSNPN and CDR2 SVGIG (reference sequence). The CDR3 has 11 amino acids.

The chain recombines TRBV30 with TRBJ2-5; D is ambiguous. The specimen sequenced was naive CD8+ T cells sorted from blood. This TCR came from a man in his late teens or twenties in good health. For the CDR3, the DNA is TGTGCCTGGACTGCCGGGGAGACCCAGTACTTC. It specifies CAWTAGETQYF.